This T cell receptor beta chain was sequenced during a study of response to subunit inactivated influenza vaccine. TCRdb analysed the RT-PCR reads with MiXCR anew, one entry per CDR3 protein. The repertoire includes around 200,000 distinct CDR3 sequences, around 9.2% of them detected once, and approximately 11% sits in the top ten. Trimming took 0 bases from V and 7 from J; bases not matched to a gene: 13. The V gene's germline CDR1 is SGHKS and CDR2 YYEKEE (reference sequence). The CDR3 is 17 residues long. The J gene is TRBJ1-2, the V gene TRBV5-5; 9 bases match TRBD1. The material sequenced was non-naive T cells sorted from PBMCs, taken on the day of vaccination. The sequence derives from a man aged 45-65 years who received an inactivated influenza vaccine. The CDR3 loop reads CASSLALRGTGFRGYTF. The CDR3 DNA sequence: TGTGCCAGCAGCTTGGCTCTCCGGGGGACAGGGTTTCGTGGCTACACCTTC.